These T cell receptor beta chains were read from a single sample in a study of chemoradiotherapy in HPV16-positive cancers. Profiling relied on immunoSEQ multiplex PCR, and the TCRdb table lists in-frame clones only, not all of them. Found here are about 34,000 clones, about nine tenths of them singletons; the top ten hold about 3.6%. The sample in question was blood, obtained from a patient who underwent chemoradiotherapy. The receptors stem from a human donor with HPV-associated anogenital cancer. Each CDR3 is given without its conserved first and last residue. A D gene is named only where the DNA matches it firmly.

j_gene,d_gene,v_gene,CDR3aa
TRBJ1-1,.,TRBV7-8,ASSFTAREAF
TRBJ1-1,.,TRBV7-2,ASSATANTEAF
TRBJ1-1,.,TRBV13,ASSLRRWDAF
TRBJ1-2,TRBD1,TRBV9,ASSVNTPGGGNYGYT
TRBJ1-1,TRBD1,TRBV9,ASNTGQQNTEAF
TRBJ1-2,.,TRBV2,ASSRDNPHYT
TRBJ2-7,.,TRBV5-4,ASSLQISYEQY
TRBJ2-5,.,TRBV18,ASSPSTVQETQY
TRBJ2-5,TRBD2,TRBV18,ASSRSTSGGALETQY
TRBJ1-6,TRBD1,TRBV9,ASSEEDRGNSPLH
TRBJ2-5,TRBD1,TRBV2,ASSGGTGGRGTQY
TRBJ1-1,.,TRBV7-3,ASSPGTPGTEAF
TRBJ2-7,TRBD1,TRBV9,ASSPSPGQGPNEQY
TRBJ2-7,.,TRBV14,ASSQSLQKIYEQY
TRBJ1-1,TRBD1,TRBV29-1,SARQGTVTEAF
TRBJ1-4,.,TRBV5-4,ASSPRGWQGATNEKLF
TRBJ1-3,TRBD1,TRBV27,ASSGQGIGNTIY
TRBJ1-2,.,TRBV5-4,ASSPAGYGYT
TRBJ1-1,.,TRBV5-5,ASSLLSRPGSAEAF
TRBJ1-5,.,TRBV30,AWSVKKNQPQH
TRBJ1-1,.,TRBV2,ASSDPRDLNTEAF
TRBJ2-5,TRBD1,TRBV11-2,ASSPTGTGKETQY
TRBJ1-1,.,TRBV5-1,ASSPGAGLTF
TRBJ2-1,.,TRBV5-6,ASSFRGSSGYNEQF
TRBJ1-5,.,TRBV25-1,ASSEGNQPQH
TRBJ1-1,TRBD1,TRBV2,ASRAQGAGQAF
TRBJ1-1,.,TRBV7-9,ASSPLFRGAEAF
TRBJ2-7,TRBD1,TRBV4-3,ASSQDLWGQGREQY
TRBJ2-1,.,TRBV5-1,ASSLSYNEQF
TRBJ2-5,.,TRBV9,ASSVNSAETQY
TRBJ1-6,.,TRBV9,ASSVEDWAYTLH
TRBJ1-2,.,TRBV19,ASSIGRANYGYT
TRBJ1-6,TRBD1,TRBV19,ASSIAQGNSPLH
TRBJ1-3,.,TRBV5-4,ASSLGLNSGNTIY
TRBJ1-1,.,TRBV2,ASSFTGTNTEAF
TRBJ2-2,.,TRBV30,RRLKTVCLANTGELF
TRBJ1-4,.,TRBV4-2,ASSRLRLSNEKLF
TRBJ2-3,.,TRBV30,AWSSLTNTDTQY
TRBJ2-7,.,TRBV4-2,ASSPTGTLDSYEQY
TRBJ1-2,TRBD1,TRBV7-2,ASSVQTGNSDGYT
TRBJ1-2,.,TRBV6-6,ASSEKGRGGYT
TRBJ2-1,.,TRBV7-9,ASSKRSPEQF
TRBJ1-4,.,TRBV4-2,ASSQDDTIEKLF
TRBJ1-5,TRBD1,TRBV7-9,ASSLRTGSSNQPQH
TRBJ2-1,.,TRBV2,ASRVGNEQF
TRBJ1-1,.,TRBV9,ASSADGGVNTEAF
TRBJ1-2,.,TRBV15,ATSAARGTNYGYT
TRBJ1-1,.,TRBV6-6,ASRPQGQLNTEAF
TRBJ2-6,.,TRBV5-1,ASSLDVTDPGANVLT
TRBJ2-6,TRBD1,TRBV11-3,ASSSRQGAGANVLT
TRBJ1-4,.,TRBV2,ASSDLPEAATNEKLF
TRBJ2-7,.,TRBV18,ASSHQDYPYEQY